The present entry profiles one T cell receptor (beta chain) with its context. This record belongs to a study of T cell responses to AZD1222 COVID-19 vaccine. The CDR3 contains 16 residues. The germline CDR1 and CDR2 sequences are SGHTA and FQGTGA. The trim removed 4 bases at V and 3 bases at J, leaving 4 bases unmatched. The protocol was immunoSEQ multiplex PCR, while the TCRdb copy is restricted to in-frame clones and leaves out a portion. The repertoire holds 150,000 or so clones, with 92% as singletons. This specimen was peripheral blood, taken on day 0 of AZD1222 vaccination. The chain combines TRBV7-3 with TRBJ2-3; 13 bases match TRBD2. The source of this sequence is an adult in good health. CDR3 sequence reads: CASSSGTSGDTDTQYF. As DNA, the CDR3 is TGTGCCAGCAGCTCCGGGACTAGCGGGGATACAGATACGCAGTATTTT.